This is a list of T cell receptor beta chains from one sample in a study of long-term antiretroviral therapy in people with HIV. Only in-frame clones appear in the TCRdb table, and some are missing; sequencing was by immunoSEQ multiplex PCR. The sample contains around 40,000 clones, approximately 86% of which appear only once. The source was unsorted PBMCs, collected just before starting antiretroviral therapy. The receptors stem from a woman aged 18-29 years with HIV. Each CDR3 is given with its conserved first and last residue. A D gene is named only where the DNA matches it firmly. Size is omitted from some rows. Given values are once, few, many or a class for expanded clones.

v_call	j_call	cdr3_length	clone_size	d_call	cdr3_nt	cdr3_aa
TRBV10-3	TRBJ2-2	16	.	TRBD2	TGTGCCATCAGTGATGAGGGAGGGCAGGTTAACGGGGAGCTGTTTTTT	CAISDEGGQVNGELFF
TRBV6-5	TRBJ2-5	16	.	TRBD1	TGTGCCAGCAGTTACCGGTTGGATGCAGGGGGCCGGACCCAGTACTTC	CASSYRLDAGGRTQYF
TRBV7-9	TRBJ2-2	17	.	TRBD1	TGTGCCAGCAGCTCACATGAGGACAGGGGATTTGCCGGGGAGCTGTTTTTT	CASSSHEDRGFAGELFF
TRBV7-3	TRBJ2-1	15	.	TRBD2	TGTGCCAGCAGCTTTAGCGGGAGCTCCTACAATGAGCAGTTCTTC	CASSFSGSSYNEQFF
TRBV5-1	TRBJ2-1	17	.	TRBD2	TGCGCCAGCAGCTTTGTGACTAGCGGGCAACCCCACAATGAGCAGTTCTTC	CASSFVTSGQPHNEQFF
TRBV6-5	TRBJ2-7	14	.	.	TGTGCCAGCAGTTGGACAGGAGGGTTCTACGAGCAGTACTTC	CASSWTGGFYEQYF
TRBV28	TRBJ2-7	16	.	TRBD2	TGTGCCAGCATCGGAACTAGCGGGACTCTCAACCTCCGGCAGTACTTC	CASIGTSGTLNLRQYF
TRBV7-9	TRBJ1-5	14	.	.	TGTGCCAGCAGCTTCAGCGGAGATAATCAGCCCCAGCATTTT	CASSFSGDNQPQHF
TRBV5-6	TRBJ1-2	13	.	.	TGTGCCTCCTACTTAGGGGGTAACTATGGCTACACCTTC	CASYLGGNYGYTF
TRBV5-4	TRBJ2-7	13	.	.	TGTGCCAGCAGCTTGAGGGGTTACTACGAGCAGTACTTC	CASSLRGYYEQYF
TRBV6-5	TRBJ2-7	16	.	TRBD2	TGTGCCAGCAGTTACCCCGGAGGACTAGCAGGGTACGAGCAGTACTTC	CASSYPGGLAGYEQYF
TRBV7-9	TRBJ2-5	18	.	.	TGTGCCAGCAGCTTACGACTCCACTCGGGACACCCTCAAGAGACCCAGTACTTC	CASSLRLHSGHPQETQYF
TRBV4-3	TRBJ2-7	17	once	TRBD2	TGCGCCAGCAGCCAAGCGACTAGCGGGGCGGCAACCTACGAGCAGTACTTC	CASSQATSGAATYEQYF
TRBV11-2	TRBJ2-7	17	.	TRBD2	TGTGCCAGCAGCTTAGAAAACATTGGGACTAGCTTCTACGAGCAGTACTTC	CASSLENIGTSFYEQYF
TRBV23-1	TRBJ2-1	16	.	.	TGCGCCAGCAGTCAATCCGCGAATTCCTCCTACAATGAGCAGTTCTTC	CASSQSANSSYNEQFF
TRBV25-1	TRBJ1-1	13	.	.	TGTGCCAGCAGTGGAGCACTTAACACTGAAGCTTTCTTT	CASSGALNTEAFF
TRBV7-7	TRBJ2-7	14	.	.	TGTGCTAGCAGCTTAGAAGCCGGGGACTACGAGCAGTACTTC	CASSLEAGDYEQYF
TRBV4-1	TRBJ2-5	15	.	.	TGCGCCAGCAGCCAAGTTTCACAGGGACTGGAGACCCAGTACTTC	CASSQVSQGLETQYF
TRBV7-2	TRBJ2-3	13	.	.	TGTGCCAGCACTTTGGGGGGCACAGATACGCAGTATTTT	CASTLGGTDTQYF
TRBV10-1	TRBJ2-7	18	.	.	TGCGCCAGCAGTGAGTCGGGGGACTCCCGGTATCCTTCCTACGAGCAGTACTTC	CASSESGDSRYPSYEQYF
TRBV4-2	TRBJ2-2	17	.	TRBD2	TGTGCCAGCAGCCTCAAAGGTAGCGGGAGTAGTACCGGGGAGCTGTTTTTT	CASSLKGSGSSTGELFF
TRBV29-1	TRBJ1-2	11	.	.	TGCAGCGTTGAAATCCGGTATGGCTACACCTTC	CSVEIRYGYTF